The rows below give T cell receptor beta chains drawn from one sample of a study of blood T cell repertoires in COVID-19. Measured with immunoSEQ multiplex PCR; TCRdb has only the in-frame clones, and not every one. The top ten hold about 2% of the sample, which has roughly 130,000 clones, approximately 84% seen once. The sequenced sample consisted of peripheral blood. These receptors all stem from a man between 65 and 85 years old with acute or convalescent COVID-19. Each CDR3 is given with its conserved first and last residue. Size tells how often a clone was seen (once, few, many) or the class of an expanded clone, and some rows leave it out.

NA	TRBV7-9	TRBJ1-6	CASSLAQGLDSPLHF
NA	TRBV7-8	TRBJ1-1	CASRIQGHTEAFF
NA	TRBV18	TRBJ1-6	CASSLGQGQGNSPLHF
NA	TRBV5-1	TRBJ1-1	CASSEHSTGPEAFF
NA	TRBV20-1	TRBJ1-4	CSARGTGGDQFYEKLFF
NA	TRBV6-5	TRBJ2-7	CASRQTGTGYYEQYF
NA	TRBV6-5	TRBJ2-2	CASTSHRGNTGELFF
once	TRBV29-1	TRBJ2-5	CSARRGGGAVETQYF
NA	TRBV18	TRBJ2-1	CASSPASVSQFF
many	TRBV6-6	TRBJ1-2	CASSRIRTGGDLYGYTF
NA	TRBV6-5	TRBJ2-7	CASSYGTGRTYEQYF
NA	TRBV10-2	TRBJ1-2	CASSEDSIYGYTF
NA	TRBV6-2/TRBV6-3	TRBJ1-3	CASSYSTGTDPSGNTIYF
NA	TRBV29-1	TRBJ1-5	CSVRTGEGYSNQPQHF
NA	TRBV7-6	TRBJ2-7	CASSFDHRGTYEQYF
NA	TRBV2	TRBJ1-4	CASSEGGLEKLFF
NA	TRBV19	TRBJ1-5	CASTREWRGSNQPQHF
once	TRBV23-1	TRBJ1-5	CASSQSVPGQGWTRSQPQHF
NA	TRBV7-2	TRBJ1-1	CASSFSDLGLNTEAFF
NA	TRBV11-3	TRBJ2-1	CASSLQGGSYNEQFF
NA	TRBV7-9	TRBJ2-7	CASSLVRDEQYF
few	TRBV3-1/TRBV3-2	TRBJ2-2	CASSQALTLSTNTGELFF
NA	TRBV18	TRBJ1-1	CASSPMGQGFGNTEAFF
once	TRBV10-3	TRBJ1-2	CAISEGAGKNYGYTF
NA	TRBV14	TRBJ2-5	CASSGRDLRETQYF
NA	TRBV6-2/TRBV6-3	TRBJ2-3	CASSFSAGGTDTQYF
NA	TRBV6-4	TRBJ2-3	CASSETSYADTQYF
NA	TRBV7-8	TRBJ2-7	CASSMTDEGGEQYF
few	TRBV11-2	TRBJ1-2	CASSLGTVSGLGGYTF
NA	TRBV2	TRBJ2-6	CATGDRTGANVLTF
NA	TRBV6-5	TRBJ2-2	CASSQDGTGELFF
NA	TRBV6-5	TRBJ2-5	CASSFAGGPGETQYF
NA	TRBV5-1	TRBJ2-7	CASRVQGTQGSTYEQYF
NA	TRBV20-1	TRBJ1-2	CSATDRLFSYGYTF
NA	TRBV18	TRBJ1-2	CASSPGQGGGYGYTF
NA	TRBV10-1	TRBJ2-3	CASSELAGDRDTQYF
NA	TRBV4-2	TRBJ2-1	CASSQDGSREQFF
NA	TRBV25-1	TRBJ1-6	CASSETGQGASPLHF
NA	TRBV5-1	TRBJ2-1	CASSLAGSWYNEQFF
NA	TRBV19	TRBJ1-5	CASSITGTGPNQPQHF
NA	TRBV27	TRBJ1-2	CASWEVGANYGYTF
few	TRBV2	TRBJ2-1	CASSALTSGGAGQFF
NA	TRBV18	TRBJ1-5	CASSPREGAYPQHF
NA	TRBV6-5	TRBJ2-4	CASREGQGAKNIQYF
once	TRBV11-3	TRBJ2-5	CASSLGPAEETQYF
few	TRBV10-3	TRBJ1-2	CAISDYGAGDSYGYTF
NA	TRBV7-2	TRBJ2-4	CASSPFPAKNIQYF
NA	TRBV6-5	TRBJ1-2	CASIPRGTGGKGYTF
NA	TRBV7-9	TRBJ1-1	CASSERVNTEAFF